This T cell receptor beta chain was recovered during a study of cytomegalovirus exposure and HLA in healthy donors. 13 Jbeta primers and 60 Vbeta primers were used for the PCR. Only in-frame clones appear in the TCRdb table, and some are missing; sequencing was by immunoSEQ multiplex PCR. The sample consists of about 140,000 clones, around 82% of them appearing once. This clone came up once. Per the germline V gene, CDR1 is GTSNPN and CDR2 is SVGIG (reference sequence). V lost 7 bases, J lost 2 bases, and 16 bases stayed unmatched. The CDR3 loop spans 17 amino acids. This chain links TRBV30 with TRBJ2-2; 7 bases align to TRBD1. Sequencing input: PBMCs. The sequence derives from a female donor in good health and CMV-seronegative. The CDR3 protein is CASTNRSKGANTGELFF. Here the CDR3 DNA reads TGTGCCTCGACCAACAGGAGCAAGGGGGCCAACACCGGGGAGCTGTTTTTT.